The rows below give T cell receptor beta chains drawn from one sample of a study of cytomegalovirus exposure and HLA in healthy donors. TCRdb keeps only in-frame clones here, not all; method: immunoSEQ multiplex PCR. The table has over 100,000 clones, approximately 70% seen once; the top ten hold approximately 0.9%. What was sequenced was PBMCs. Receptors were obtained from a woman aged 25 to 45 in good health and CMV-seronegative. Each CDR3 is given with its conserved first and last residue. D genes are given only for firm matches. Expanded clones are given a class, and other clones once, few, many or no size at all.

clone size	D gene	V gene	J gene	CDR3 DNA	CDR3 protein
-	-	TRBV6-1	TRBJ1-1	TGTGCCAGCAGCCGCGGCATGAACACTGAAGCTTTCTTT	CASSRGMNTEAFF
-	TRBD2	TRBV2	TRBJ2-4	TGTGCCAGCAGTCCATTAACCAGCGGGAATACAAACATTCAGTACTTC	CASSPLTSGNTNIQYF
-	-	TRBV6-5	TRBJ2-1	TGTGCCAGCAGCAACACTGTAGCTTACAATGAGCAGTTCTTC	CASSNTVAYNEQFF
-	TRBD1	TRBV9	TRBJ2-7	TGTGCCAGCAGCGTGCAGGGGGCCCCCTACGAGCAGTACTTC	CASSVQGAPYEQYF
-	TRBD1	TRBV4-2	TRBJ1-1	TGTGCCAGCAGCATTCAAAACAGGGGGCGGAGGACCACTGAAGCTTTCTTT	CASSIQNRGRRTTEAFF
-	TRBD2	TRBV7-9	TRBJ2-7	TGTGCCAGCAGCCCGGGGGGCTACGAGCAGTACTTC	CASSPGGYEQYF
-	TRBD1	TRBV25-1	TRBJ1-1	TGTGCCAGCAGTGGATCTCGGGACAGCGATGAAGCTTTCTTT	CASSGSRDSDEAFF
once	TRBD1	TRBV10-1	TRBJ1-2	TGCGCCAGCAGTGAAAGGGACAGGGACGTTAGGGGCTACACCTTC	CASSERDRDVRGYTF
-	-	TRBV9	TRBJ1-1	TGTGCCAGCAGCGTGACTGACAGAGTGGGTGAAGCTTTCTTT	CASSVTDRVGEAFF
-	-	TRBV19	TRBJ2-7	TGTGCCATTTACCATTTTACAGACAACTACGAGCAGTACTTC	CAIYHFTDNYEQYF
-	-	TRBV7-6	TRBJ2-2	TGTGCCAGCAGTCCTACAGGGATGGACACCGGGGAGCTGTTTTTT	CASSPTGMDTGELFF
-	-	TRBV30	TRBJ1-1	TGTGCCTCACAGGGTCAGGTTAAAGCTTTCTTT	CASQGQVKAFF
once	-	TRBV27	TRBJ2-1	TGTGCCAGCAGTTCTTGGGGAGCCTACAATGAGCAGTTCTTC	CASSSWGAYNEQFF
-	-	TRBV4-3	TRBJ1-2	TGCGCCAGCAGCCAAGATCTGGACGGGGATTACACCTTC	CASSQDLDGDYTF
-	TRBD1	TRBV5-1	TRBJ2-1	TGCGCCAGCAGCTTGGGACAGGGTACGTTCTTC	CASSLGQGTFF
-	TRBD1	TRBV5-5	TRBJ1-1	TGTGCCAGCAGCCCCATGACAGGGTCGGGAACTGAAGCTTTCTTT	CASSPMTGSGTEAFF
-	TRBD2	TRBV4-2	TRBJ2-7	TGTGCCAGCAGCCAAATAGCGGGGATTTCCTACGAGCAGTACTTC	CASSQIAGISYEQYF
-	TRBD1	TRBV28	TRBJ1-4	TGTGCCAGCAGTTTTACGGCAGGGGGTGAAAAACTGTTTTTT	CASSFTAGGEKLFF
-	-	TRBV30	TRBJ1-1	TGTGCCTGGAGCTGGACAGCCGAAGCTTTCTTT	CAWSWTAEAFF
-	-	TRBV9	TRBJ2-7	TGTGCCAGCAGCGTAGCCCCAGGGGGGTCCTACGAGCAGTACTTC	CASSVAPGGSYEQYF
once	-	TRBV5-4	TRBJ2-6	TGTGCCAGCAGCTTGGAGTTAGGGGGTTCTGGGGCCAACGTCCTGACTTTC	CASSLELGGSGANVLTF
-	-	TRBV7-6	TRBJ1-1	TGTGCCAGCAGCTTAGGGGTTGGGGGGGGTCTCGGGGCTTTCTTT	CASSLGVGGGLGAFF
once	-	TRBV29-1	TRBJ1-3	TGCAGCGTTGAAGAGCGTGACACCATATATTTT	CSVEERDTIYF
-	-	TRBV29-1	TRBJ1-2	TGCAGCGTCAACACAGAGTTTTATGGCTACACCTTC	CSVNTEFYGYTF
few	TRBD1	TRBV29-1	TRBJ1-2	TGCAGCGTTGAATGGGGACAGAACTATGGCTACACCTTC	CSVEWGQNYGYTF
once	-	TRBV29-1	TRBJ1-1	TGCAGCGTTGATGTGCCCAGTCGTACAGCTTTCTTT	CSVDVPSRTAFF
-	-	TRBV14	TRBJ1-6	TGTGCCAGCAGCGAGCGCAGGGGATCACCCCTCCACTTT	CASSERRGSPLHF
-	-	TRBV19	TRBJ1-4	TGTGCCAGTAAGGGGACAACTAATGAAAAACTGTTTTTT	CASKGTTNEKLFF
-	TRBD2	TRBV6-5	TRBJ2-5	TGTGCCAGCAGTCCTAGCGGGAGGGGGAAGACCCAGTACTTC	CASSPSGRGKTQYF
-	TRBD1	TRBV19	TRBJ1-1	TGTGCCAGTAGTATGGGCAGGGACAGAAGGAGTGAAGCTTTCTTT	CASSMGRDRRSEAFF
-	-	TRBV5-6	TRBJ2-3	TGTGCCAGCAACCTACAGGGTAGCACAGATACGCAGTATTTT	CASNLQGSTDTQYF
-	-	TRBV28	TRBJ1-6	TGTGCCAGCGGGACTAAACAGGGTCCCTATTCACCCCTCCACTTT	CASGTKQGPYSPLHF
once	-	TRBV6-5	TRBJ2-7	TGTGCCAGCAGCCGGGACTTAAGAACCTACGAGCAGTACTTC	CASSRDLRTYEQYF
-	-	TRBV29-1	TRBJ2-7	TGCAGCGTTGGAAGGGTACGAGGGGGCGAGCAGTACTTC	CSVGRVRGGEQYF
once	-	TRBV27	TRBJ1-4	TGTGCCAGCAGTTTAGGACAGCGGAGTGAAAAACTGTTTTTT	CASSLGQRSEKLFF
-	-	TRBV5-1	TRBJ1-1	TGCGCCAGCAGCCGGGAGGAGGGGAACACTGAAGCTTTCTTT	CASSREEGNTEAFF
-	-	TRBV18	TRBJ1-2	TGTGCCAGCTCACTAGACAGGTCCAACTATGGCTACACCTTC	CASSLDRSNYGYTF
-	TRBD2	TRBV7-9	TRBJ2-3	TGTGCCAGCAGCTTCCTAGCGGCTACATACACAGATACGCAGTATTTT	CASSFLAATYTDTQYF
-	-	TRBV7-3	TRBJ1-1	TGTGCCAGCAGCTTAACGAGTTACACTGAAGCTTTCTTT	CASSLTSYTEAFF
once	-	TRBV7-9	TRBJ1-1	TGTGCCAGCAGCTCCCCCCTCCAGGAGGTTCTGAACACTGAAGCTTTCTTT	CASSSPLQEVLNTEAFF
-	-	TRBV5-1	TRBJ2-1	TGCGCCAGCAGCTTGGGGTCCAGGGACTCTTACAATGAGCAGTTCTTC	CASSLGSRDSYNEQFF
-	-	TRBV25-1	TRBJ1-4	TGTGCCAGCAGTGATCCAGGAACTAATGAAAAACTGTTTTTT	CASSDPGTNEKLFF
-	-	TRBV5-1	TRBJ1-3	TGCGCCAGTAAAATCGACGGAGAGTGGGGAAACACCATATATTTT	CASKIDGEWGNTIYF
-	-	TRBV7-9	TRBJ1-4	TGTGCCAGCAGCCGACAGGTTACTGCTAATGAAAAACTGTTTTTT	CASSRQVTANEKLFF
once	TRBD1	TRBV30	TRBJ1-5	TGTGCCTGGAGGACAGGGGATCAGCCCCAGCATTTT	CAWRTGDQPQHF
-	-	TRBV19	TRBJ1-2	TGTGCCAGTAATCGCGGTGGAGAGACCTATGGCTACACCTTC	CASNRGGETYGYTF
-	-	TRBV11-2	TRBJ2-3	TGTGCCAGCAGCTTCGGCGGGACTCAAAGCACAGATACGCAGTATTTT	CASSFGGTQSTDTQYF
-	TRBD1	TRBV18	TRBJ2-2	TGTGCCAGCTCACCAGGGACAGGGGGCAACACCGGGGAGCTGTTTTTT	CASSPGTGGNTGELFF
-	TRBD1	TRBV14	TRBJ1-1	TGTGCCAGCAGAGAGACAGGGGTAACTGAAGCTTTCTTT	CASRETGVTEAFF